These 32 T cell receptor beta chains share one sample of origin, sequenced in a study of blood T cells in healthy people across ages. PCR was performed a second time for roughly 7 to 12 cycles using a sample-barcoded 5' primer and a J-beta primer mix. Via MiXCR, TCRdb re-called the 5' RACE reads, giving one row per CDR3 protein. The sample lists about 900,000 distinct CDR3 sequences, approximately 65% occurring once. What was sequenced was blood. These receptors were collected from a man younger than 40 in good health.

As regards this clonotype: Its ends do not fully match the called genes, so a read error is possible. The chain has TRBV5-1 and TRBJ2-1, with D unresolved. Germline V gene data show CDR1 as SGHRS and CDR2 as YFSETQ. This CDR3 spans 14 amino acids. CDR3 sequence reads: CASSLALERNAQFF. The CDR3 DNA reads as TGCGCCAGCAGCTTGGCCTTGGAGCGAAATGCGCAGTTCTTC. The full variable domain, in which reference TRBV5-1 and TRBJ2-1 provide the parts outside the CDR3, is KAGVTQTPRYLIKTRGQQVTLSCSPISGHRSVSWYQQTPGQGLQFLFEYFSETQRNKGNFPGRFSGRQFSNSRSEMNVSTLELGDSALYLCASSLALERNAQFFGPGTRLTVL.

The chain joins TRBV19 to TRBJ2-1; D unclear. Trimming took 0 bases from V and 14 from J, leaving 14 bases between them. Germline assignment: CDR1 LNHDA and CDR2 SQIVND (reference sequence). The CDR3 has 13 amino acids. The CDR3 here is CASSIDFRAREFF. CDR3 DNA sequence: TGTGCCAGTAGTATAGATTTTCGGGCTCGGGAGTTCTTC.

This clonotype has a handful of counts. The J gene is TRBJ2-1, the V gene TRBV6-5; D remains ambiguous. CDR3 length equals 14 residues. V lost 2 bases to trimming and J lost 0 bases, with 5 bases between them. CDR1 is MNHEY, CDR2 SVGAGI, per germline. The CDR3: CASSYGVSYNEQFF. The CDR3 DNA sequence: TGTGCCAGCAGTTACGGCGTCTCCTACAATGAGCAGTTCTTC.

This sequence joins TRBV29-1 and TRBJ2-5; D remains unclear. The CDR3 sequence is 15 residues long. V dropped 8 bases and J dropped 5 bases, with 24 bases sitting between them. CDR1 is SQVTM and CDR2 is ANQGSEA in the germline V gene. This CDR3 is CSLGPNHGSQETQYF. CDR3 in DNA: TGCAGCCTCGGACCTAACCACGGCAGTCAGGAGACCCAGTACTTC.

This chain uses TRBV9 with TRBJ2-2; D is uncertain. Between the trimmed V and J ends, which lost 0 bases and 3 bases, there was a span of 12 bases. CDR3 length equals 16 residues. The germline CDR1 and CDR2 sequences are SGDLS and YYNGEE. CDR3 DNA: TGTGCCAGCAGCGTAGCTCGGGTTCCCTACACCGGGGAGCTGTTTTTT. Protein sequence: CASSVARVPYTGELFF.

This clonotype was observed a few times. The V gene is TRBV25-1, the J gene TRBJ1-2; 9 nucleotides line up with TRBD1. V shed 4 bases and J 2 bases; nucleotides not matched to a gene: 5. In germline, CDR1 is MGHDK, CDR2 SYGVNS. The CDR3 runs to 15 residues. Here the CDR3 DNA reads TGTGCCAGCAGTGGGACCGGACAGGGGAACTATGGCTACACCTTC. It codes for CASSGTGQGNYGYTF.

This clonotype has a handful of counts. The rearrangement joins TRBV12-3 or TRBV12-4 to TRBJ1-2; 8 bases fit TRBD1. The CDR3 loop spans 13 amino acids. J was trimmed by 3 bases and V by 4 bases; bases with no gene match: 1. CDR3 protein: CASSYRGDYGYTF. CDR3 DNA sequence: TGTGCCAGCAGTTACAGGGGGGACTATGGCTACACCTTC.

About this clonotype: A read error may be the cause here, since a much bigger clone is one base away. The CDR3 bases are TGTGCCAGCAGCTTATGGGGGGCAGATACGCAGTATTTT. This sequence encodes CASSLWGADTQYF. The rearrangement links TRBV7-2 to TRBJ2-3, with D perhaps TRBD2 (6 bases). V was trimmed by 2 bases and J by 4 bases, leaving 7 bases between them. Germline CDR1 and CDR2: SGHTA and FQGNSA. The CDR3 length is 13 residues. Complete variable domain (other parts from reference TRBV7-2 and TRBJ2-3): GAGVSQSPSNKVTEKGKDVELRCDPISGHTALYWYRQSLGQGLEFLIYFQGNSAPDKSGLPSDRFSAERTGGSVSTLTIQRTQQEDSAVYLCASSLWGADTQYFGPGTRLTVL.

This chain joins TRBV29-1 and TRBJ2-5, with 7 positions matching TRBD2. CDR3 length: 13 residues. CDR1 and CDR2 (germline): SQVTM, ANQGSEA. V lost 6 bases to trimming and J lost 1 base; unmatched junction nucleotides: 5. CDR3: CSVGPSGQETQYF. The CDR3, as DNA: TGCAGCGTAGGTCCTAGCGGCCAAGAGACCCAGTACTTC.

The gene calls are TRBV30 and TRBJ1-2; the D gene is possibly TRBD1 (5 bases). Germline loops: CDR1 GTSNPN, CDR2 SVGIG (reference sequence). The CDR3 runs 14 residues. The DNA for the CDR3 is TGTGCTTTGGAGGACACCCCAGCTAACTATGGCTACACCTTC. Its protein is CALEDTPANYGYTF.

The J gene is TRBJ2-7, the V gene TRBV27, with D maybe TRBD1 (6 bases). The germline V gene encodes CDR1 MNHEY and CDR2 SMNVEV (reference sequence). The V end was cut by 8 bases, the J end by 2 bases, with 10 bases between. The CDR3 spans 12 residues. Written as DNA, the CDR3 is TGTGCCAGCTCCGACAGGACCTACGAGCAGTACTTC. Translating gives CASSDRTYEQYF.

This clonotype was seen only once. This chain links TRBV5-1 with TRBJ2-6, with no clear D. Trimming shortened V by 4 bases and J by 0 bases, and 11 bases separated the two germline ends. Germline values: CDR1 SGHRS, CDR2 YFSETQ. The CDR3 spans 16 residues. The CDR3 sequence is CASSGRTRSGANVLTF. As DNA, the CDR3 is TGCGCCAGCAGCGGACGGACGCGCTCTGGGGCCAACGTCCTGACTTTC.

This clonotype was seen only a few times. The V call is TRBV29-1, the J call TRBJ1-5, with D maybe TRBD1 (5 bases). From germline, CDR1 is SQVTM and CDR2 ANQGSEA. Trimming left V 7 bases short and J 1 base short, with 8 bases between. The CDR3 spans 12 residues. Here the CDR3 DNA reads TGCAGCGCGACAGAGAGCAATCAGCCCCAGCATTTT. It codes for CSATESNQPQHF.

The chain joins TRBV20-1 to TRBJ1-1; no definite D call. Germline values: CDR1 DFQATT, CDR2 SNEGSKA (reference sequence). Trimming stripped 6 bases from V and 2 bases from J, with 13 bases between. CDR3 size: 13 residues. DNA of the CDR3: TGCAGTGCCGCGGCCTGGGTCAACACTGAAGCTTTCTTT. Its protein product is CSAAAWVNTEAFF.

The chain employs TRBV7-9 and TRBJ2-3; no clear D. The germline gives CDR1 SEHNR, CDR2 FQNEAQ (reference sequence). Between the trimmed V and J ends, which lost 4 bases and 4 bases, there was a span of 12 bases. The CDR3 sequence is 14 residues long. CDR3 bases: TGTGCCAGCAGCTCTTCGTTCAGCGCAGATACGCAGTATTTT. Translation: CASSSSFSADTQYF.

The J gene is TRBJ2-4, the V gene TRBV14, with 7 positions matching TRBD1. The end of the DNA is better explained by TRBJ2-7, so the J call may be wrong. The CDR3 has 15 residues. Germline V gene lookup returns CDR1 SGHDN and CDR2 FVKESK. CDR3 sequence (DNA): TGTGCCAGCAGCCAAGGCAGGGGGTTTTACTACGAGCAGTACTTC. This sequence encodes CASSQGRGFYYEQYF.

This clonotype was seen a few times. This chain connects TRBV2 to TRBJ1-2; D uncertain. The CDR3 length is 12 residues. Germline CDR1 reads SNHLY; CDR2 reads FYNNEI. The germline V and J ends were trimmed by 5 bases and 7 bases, with 11 bases remaining between them. CDR3 amino acids: CASSTPGCGYTF. The CDR3 DNA follows: TGTGCCAGCAGTACCCCGGGATGTGGCTACACCTTC.

J is TRBJ2-5 and V is TRBV28; tentative D call: TRBD2 (5 bases). Judging by the DNA end, TRBJ2-7 fits better; the J call may be wrong. Germline CDR1 and CDR2: MDHEN and SYDVKM. This CDR3 has 11 amino acids. CDR3 residues: CASRGADEQYF. The CDR3 DNA is TGTGCCAGCAGGGGAGCCGACGAGCAGTACTTC.

V and J are TRBV11-2 and TRBJ2-6, with unresolved D. The CDR3 spans 16 residues. Between the trimmed V and J ends, which lost 3 bases and 3 bases, there was a span of 12 bases. Germline CDR1 reads SGHAT; CDR2 reads FQNNGV. CDR3 DNA sequence: TGTGCCAGCAGCTTTCTCCTAGGCCTTGGGGCCAACGTCCTGACTTTC. This gives the protein CASSFLLGLGANVLTF.

J is TRBJ2-2 and V is TRBV3-1; tentative D call: TRBD2 (5 bases). V was cut by 11 bases and J by 1 base, with 20 bases left in between. CDR3 length: 16 residues. CDR1 LGHDT and CDR2 YNNKEL come from the germline V gene (reference sequence). The CDR3 nucleotides read TGTGCCGCCGAGGCTAGCCCACAAAAGAACACCGGGGAGCTGTTTTTT. Its protein is CAAEASPQKNTGELFF.

V is TRBV6-2 or TRBV6-3 and J is TRBJ2-3; perhaps TRBD1 as D (5 bases). With 1 base removed from V and 3 bases from J, the gap between germline ends came to 14 bases. This CDR3 spans 16 amino acids. Germline V CDR1 and CDR2: MNHEY, SVGEGT. The CDR3 DNA is TGTGCCAGCAGTTACTTTAGGACCAGGGTGACAGATACGCAGTATTTT. Protein sequence: CASSYFRTRVTDTQYF.

A few counts support this clonotype. The chain couples TRBV6-2 or TRBV6-3 to TRBJ1-1, with 7 bases aligning to TRBD1. The trim removed 8 bases at V and 3 bases at J, leaving 9 bases unmatched. CDR1 is MNHEY and CDR2 is SVGEGT in the germline V gene. This CDR3 has 14 residues. The CDR3 nucleotides are TGTGCCAGCGGATTCAAAACAGGGGACACTGAAGCTTTCTTT. Translation: CASGFKTGDTEAFF.

CDR3 DNA sequence: TGCAGCGTTGGTCGCAGCTCGAGCTCTGGGGCCAACGTCCTGACTTTC. It translates to CSVGRSSSSGANVLTF. The rearrangement joins TRBV29-1 to TRBJ2-6; D remains unclear. This CDR3 has 16 amino acids. Germline assignment: CDR1 SQVTM and CDR2 ANQGSEA. Trimming took 4 bases from V and 0 from J, leaving 13 bases between them.

The V and J genes are TRBV6-1 and TRBJ2-3; D not certain. The CDR3 runs 12 residues. CDR1 is MNHNS, CDR2 SASEGT, per germline. V was trimmed by 7 bases and J by 0 bases, leaving 5 bases between them. The CDR3 nucleotides read TGTGCCAGCAAATTTAGCACAGATACGCAGTATTTT. Protein: CASKFSTDTQYF.

The CDR3 sequence is CSAPLGGGADTQYF. The DNA of the CDR3 is TGCAGCGCTCCCCTCGGGGGGGGCGCAGATACGCAGTATTTT. The genes are TRBV29-1 and TRBJ2-3; 8 bases are shared with TRBD2. The CDR3 consists of 14 residues. Germline V gene sequence: CDR1 SQVTM, CDR2 ANQGSEA. V shed 7 bases and J 4 bases; nucleotides not matched to a gene: 10.

This clonotype was counted only a few times. The chain joins TRBV7-3 to TRBJ2-1; TRBD2 matches 9 bases. Germline values: CDR1 SGHTA, CDR2 FQGTGA. Germline trimming cut 3 bases from V and 4 bases from J; bases unmatched to any gene: 4. The CDR3 has 15 amino acids. The CDR3, as DNA: TGTGCCAGCAGCTTCAGCGGGGGGAGGTACAATGAGCAGTTCTTC. Translated: CASSFSGGRYNEQFF.

The V and J genes are TRBV4-3 and TRBJ1-2; D perhaps matches TRBD1 (6 bases). The ends were cut back, 0 bases at V and 4 bases at J, with 12 bases in the middle. CDR3 length equals 15 residues. The germline V gene has CDR1 LGHNA and CDR2 YSLEER. The CDR3 loop is CASSQDAGGIYGYTF. DNA for the CDR3: TGCGCCAGCAGCCAAGATGCGGGGGGCATCTATGGCTACACCTTC.

Only a few counts were recorded for this clonotype. This chain connects TRBV20-1 to TRBJ1-1; D uncertain. The V gene's germline CDR1 is DFQATT and CDR2 SNEGSKA (reference sequence). The CDR3 runs 11 residues. Between the trimmed V and J ends, which lost 1 base and 5 bases, there was a span of 5 bases. For the CDR3, the DNA is TGCAGTGCTAGAGGAGCAACTGAAGCTTTCTTT. It is translated as CSARGATEAFF.

There are a few counts of this clonotype. The chain is built from TRBV27 and TRBJ2-5; D is uncertain. In germline, CDR1 is MNHEY, CDR2 SMNVEV (reference sequence). The CDR3 sequence is 17 residues long. The V end lost 7 bases, the J end lost 3 bases, and 24 bases lay between the germline ends. Here the CDR3 DNA reads TGTGCCAGCAATCCTGTGGGGTCGGCACCCTCCAAAGAGACCCAGTACTTC. It yields the protein CASNPVGSAPSKETQYF.

The chain links TRBV4-2 to TRBJ2-3; 7 nucleotides line up with TRBD1. Trimming took 4 bases from V and 0 from J; bases not matched to a gene: 4. The CDR3 is 15 amino acids. CDR1 is LGHNA and CDR2 is YNFKEQ in the germline V gene. The CDR3 DNA reads TGTGCCAGCAGCCCAGGGACAGTTAGCACAGATACGCAGTATTTT. Its translation: CASSPGTVSTDTQYF.

About this clonotype: Its ends do not fully match the called genes, so a read error is possible. This chain connects TRBV7-3 to TRBJ2-5; TRBD2 aligns across 7 bases. The J call may be wrong; the DNA end is better matched by TRBJ2-1. Germline V gene lookup returns CDR1 SGHTA and CDR2 FQGTGA. The CDR3 length is 15 residues. CDR3 bases: TGTGCCAGCGGCTTAACGGGGGGTCCCCAAGAGACCCAGTTCTTC. It is translated as CASGLTGGPQETQFF.

As concerns this clonotype: The junction shows a germline mismatch at one end, possibly a read error. V usage is TRBV12-3 or TRBV12-4 and J usage is TRBJ2-3, with D perhaps TRBD2 (8 bases). This CDR3 contains 16 residues. CDR3 in DNA: TGTGCCAGCACCCAGGGGGGGGGACTAGGCACAGATACGGAGTATTTT. It yields the protein CASTQGGGLGTDTEYF.